This is a list of T cell receptor beta chains from one sample in a study of T cells expressing NK-cell markers. Using the 5' RACE reads, TCRdb records one entry per CDR3 protein without DNA. The listing records 500,000 to 700,000 distinct CDR3 sequences. Sequenced material: blood T cells: a sorted CD56 or NKG2C T cell subset, CD4+ or CD8+ T cells, or bulk PBMC T cells (not recorded which). The receptors come from a man between 18 and 35 years old in good health. CDR3s include the opening cysteine and the closing phenylalanine or tryptophan. The order of the fields is V gene, J gene, CDR3 protein.

TRBV5-4	TRBJ2-1	CASSPGTGSNEQFF
TRBV27	TRBJ2-1	CASSLSELRDEQFF
TRBV19	TRBJ2-3	CASSITSGGGTDTQYF
TRBV12-3/TRBV12-4	TRBJ2-1	CASSLVGRTYNEQFF
TRBV19	TRBJ2-5	CASSIEAGGLQETQYF
TRBV12-3/TRBV12-4	TRBJ2-1	CASRPLERHNEQFF
TRBV18	TRBJ1-4	CASSPEGKALFF
TRBV5-1	TRBJ2-1	CASSQNGASGRGNEQFF
TRBV24-1	TRBJ1-2	CATRLQGHSNYGYTF
TRBV28	TRBJ2-5	CVTWGGQETQYF
TRBV12-3/TRBV12-4	TRBJ2-5	CASSPGTSGTIENTQYF
TRBV12-3/TRBV12-4	TRBJ2-2	CASSPLRGHTGELFF
TRBV5-1	TRBJ2-7	CASSLEAAEVEQYF
TRBV12-3/TRBV12-4	TRBJ2-5	CASSFLASPKETQYF
TRBV5-1	TRBJ2-2	CASSSPGLASGELFF
TRBV12-3/TRBV12-4	TRBJ2-1	CASRKMGLGRNEQFF
TRBV6-4	TRBJ2-2	CASTPSTNTGELFF
TRBV6-5	TRBJ2-1	CASSYSSGTSGFYNEQFF
TRBV7-9	TRBJ1-5	CASSLAGGTNQPQHF
TRBV11-2	TRBJ1-1	CASSLSGEAFF
TRBV9	TRBJ2-1	CASSVEGLAGGRSYNEQFF
TRBV6-2/TRBV6-3	TRBJ2-3	CASSPRTSGRAQRGTDTQYF
TRBV11-3	TRBJ2-3	CASQRRQGASTDTQYF
TRBV5-5	TRBJ2-7	CASSLGAVVYEQYF
TRBV3-1	TRBJ2-7	CASSHEAGGPIYEQYF
TRBV3-1	TRBJ2-1	CASSHVRLRYNEQFF
TRBV27	TRBJ1-2	CASSLRSGAVYGYTF
TRBV20-1	TRBJ2-1	CSAQTSGTLNEQFF
TRBV7-8	TRBJ2-1	CASSSGQGARNEQFF
TRBV20-1	TRBJ2-2	CSARDLRAGTTNTGELFF
TRBV12-3/TRBV12-4	TRBJ1-4	CASSRDIEKLFF
TRBV29-1	TRBJ2-7	CSVAGTEGLADYEQYF
TRBV28	TRBJ2-1	CASSFNRGNNEQFF
TRBV4-3	TRBJ1-5	CASSQDGGGSNQPQHF
TRBV3-1	TRBJ1-2	CASSQEWAEANYGYTF
TRBV4-1	TRBJ1-1	CASSLPPDRGRTEAFF
TRBV6-5	TRBJ1-5	CATGTGDSNQPQHF
TRBV18	TRBJ2-4	CASSPPSLGKNIQYF
TRBV24-1	TRBJ2-1	CATSDTDVSLWGEQFF
TRBV21-1	TRBJ2-3	CATGQDRKTTDTQYF
TRBV5-1	TRBJ1-3	CASSLGSHRENTIYF
TRBV10-3	TRBJ1-1	CAISAPPDRARNTEAFF
TRBV4-1	TRBJ1-1	CASSKNDGGTVPDTEAFF
TRBV15	TRBJ2-2	CATSRHHQTATGELFF
TRBV6-1	TRBJ2-3	CASSPRGAGADTQYF
TRBV5-1	TRBJ2-3	CASSHPGYEDTQYF
TRBV29-1	TRBJ1-2	CSVGGRGGYTF